This TCR beta chain was obtained from a study of blood T cell repertoires in COVID-19. Study at large: Sources were T cells, B-cell-depleted T cells, or PBMCs; the material itself was cDNA or gDNA.

Study members were between 18 and 89 years old and lived in 24 US regions. Donors of Cohort 3 who recovered were those that had two negative PCRs, clearance, or symptom resolution. There are 14 residues in the CDR3. V was pared by 8 bases and J by 7 bases, with 20 bases between. Germline V gene sequence: CDR1 LGHDT, CDR2 YNNKEL (reference sequence). TCRdb's table, derived via immunoSEQ multiplex PCR, lists solely in-frame clones and lacks some. This table has some 340,000 clones, 80% to 90% appearing once. The sequenced material came from PBMCs or T cells enriched from blood (not recorded which). The gene calls are TRBV3-1 (or the pseudogene TRBV3-2) and TRBJ1-2; D unclear. The source of this sequence is a woman under 40 who had recovered from COVID-19. CDR3 protein: CASAAQMEVAGYTF. In nucleotides, the CDR3 is TGTGCCAGCGCCGCCCAGATGGAGGTCGCTGGCTACACCTTC.